This is a list of T cell receptor beta chains from one sample in a study of CD8+CD57+ T cells in acquired aplastic anemia. TCRdb passed the reads through MiXCR, listing each CDR3 protein once. The profile covers 150,000 to 200,000 distinct CDR3 sequences, with about 45% appearing a single time and 0.85% to 1.2% taken by the ten largest. The source material was sorted CD4+, CD8+, or CD8+CD57+ T cells (not recorded which) from PBMCs. Receptor source: a human donor with aplastic anemia. The CDR3 runs from the conserved cysteine through the conserved F or W. Fields, in order: D gene, clone size, J gene, V gene, CDR3 protein. D genes are given only for firm matches. Clone size is given for some rows only: seen once, a few or many times, or a class if the clone is expanded.

>NA|NA|TRBJ2-7|TRBV20-1
CSVKTETQIEQYF
>NA|NA|TRBJ2-5|TRBV11-2
CASSFSHQETQYF
>NA|NA|TRBJ1-5|TRBV24-1
CATSNAGQGYQPQHF
>TRBD2|few|TRBJ2-1|TRBV6-2/TRBV6-3
CASSYSNSLAGNHEQFF
>TRBD2|NA|TRBJ2-1|TRBV20-1
CSAWKLAGHNEQFF
>NA|many|TRBJ1-1|TRBV4-1
CASSGPLRGTEAFF
>NA|few|TRBJ2-7|TRBV15
CATSEGGRGYEQYF
>NA|NA|TRBJ2-6|TRBV25-1
CASSEWGTGANVLTF
>NA|many|TRBJ1-6|TRBV6-1
CASSTRDRNSPLHF
>TRBD1|NA|TRBJ2-7|TRBV10-1
CASSDFAPRDRRTYEQYF
>TRBD1|NA|TRBJ2-5|TRBV5-4
CASSLNLRGQQEAQYF
>NA|many|TRBJ1-1|TRBV6-5
CASSYFPGRNTEAFF
>TRBD2|NA|TRBJ2-3|TRBV19
CASSIELAADTQYF
>NA|many|TRBJ2-7|TRBV7-9
CASSPRGGVVYEQYF
>NA|NA|TRBJ1-6|TRBV20-1
CSARQGTNNSPLHF
>NA|NA|TRBJ1-4|TRBV15
CATSRTDSGREKLFF
>TRBD2|many|TRBJ2-3|TRBV3-1
CASSQAVAGATDTQYF
>TRBD1|NA|TRBJ2-1|TRBV12-3/TRBV12-4
CASQPGQSYNEQFF
>TRBD1|NA|TRBJ2-1|TRBV19
CASSSGTGTYNEQFF
>NA|many|TRBJ1-2|TRBV5-6
CASSLELQGFGYTF
>TRBD1|many|TRBJ2-7|TRBV7-6
CASSARVTGRYEQYF
>NA|many|TRBJ1-4|TRBV19
CASAKQGANEKLFF
>NA|NA|TRBJ2-6|TRBV20-1
CSATLAGANVLTF
>NA|NA|TRBJ1-6|TRBV19
CASKFRGSNSPLHF
>NA|NA|TRBJ1-1|TRBV29-1
CSGTGPAVKTEAFF
>NA|NA|TRBJ2-7|TRBV19
CASSIPGRTYEQYF
>NA|NA|TRBJ1-2|TRBV20-1
CSARGVGVSAGYTF
>NA|many|TRBJ2-6|TRBV5-4
CASRAGANVLTF